A selection of T cell receptor beta chains follows, all from one sample in a study of identical twins. One entry per CDR3 protein results from TCRdb running MiXCR on the 5' RACE reads. Altogether roughly 1,500,000 distinct CDR3 sequences are present, 25% to 35% being singletons, with the ten largest covering 0.25% to 0.3%. Sequenced material: cord blood. These receptors all stem from a newborn girl in good health. CDR3s include the opening cysteine and the closing phenylalanine or tryptophan. The D gene is left open where the match is weak. The size field is filled for only some rows; it gives once, few, many or a size class.

v_gene	j_gene	abundance	d_gene	CDR3nt	CDR3aa
TRBV20-1	TRBJ2-2	.	.	TGCAGTGCTAGAGATTCGCTAACGAACACCGGGGAGCTGTTTTTT	CSARDSLTNTGELFF
TRBV27	TRBJ2-7	.	.	TGTGCCAGCAGTTTATCCAGGAGGACATCTTATACGGAGCAGTACTTC	CASSLSRRTSYTEQYF
TRBV5-1	TRBJ2-1	.	TRBD2	TGCGCCAGCAGCTCCTATGTGCGGGAGGGACACAATGAGCAGTTCTTC	CASSSYVREGHNEQFF
TRBV20-1	TRBJ2-1	.	.	TGCAGTGCTAGAGACCGGAATCCCTATACATACAATGAGCAGTTCTTC	CSARDRNPYTYNEQFF
TRBV2	TRBJ2-7	.	.	TGTGCCAGCAAGAGGGTGTCCCCCTACGAGCAGTACTTC	CASKRVSPYEQYF
TRBV20-1	TRBJ1-4	.	TRBD1	TGCAGTGCTTGGGACAGTTCTAATGAAAAACTGTTTTTT	CSAWDSSNEKLFF
TRBV9	TRBJ1-2	.	.	TGTGCCAGCAGCCCAACAGGGTCTCGTAACTATGGCTACACCTTC	CASSPTGSRNYGYTF
TRBV25-1	TRBJ2-3	few	TRBD2	TGTGCCAGCAGTGAATACGGGAGGGCCACAGATACGCAGTATTTT	CASSEYGRATDTQYF
TRBV5-1	TRBJ2-7	few	.	TGCGCCAGCAGCCGTGGAGACAGGCTAGACAATGAGCAGTACTTC	CASSRGDRLDNEQYF
TRBV30	TRBJ2-3	few	.	TGTGCCTGGAGTTCCCCCCAAGGGCGAGATGGCACAGATACGCAGTATTTT	CAWSSPQGRDGTDTQYF
TRBV7-9	TRBJ1-1	.	.	TGTGCCAGCAGCTTAGGGCTGACGTCTGAAGCTTTCTTT	CASSLGLTSEAFF
TRBV28	TRBJ1-6	.	.	TGTGCCAGCAGTTTGGGAGGGACCGGGACCTCACCCCTCCACTTT	CASSLGGTGTSPLHF
TRBV20-1	TRBJ2-1	.	TRBD1	TGCAGTGCTAGACTTCCGGACAGGGGGCAAGGTGAGCAGTTCTTC	CSARLPDRGQGEQFF
TRBV29-1	TRBJ2-7	many	TRBD1	TGCAGCGTCGATACCGGGACAGGCTTACGCGAGCAGTACTTC	CSVDTGTGLREQYF
TRBV15	TRBJ2-3	.	.	TGTGCCACCAGCAGAGCTGCGGGAATCACAGATACGCAGTATTTT	CATSRAAGITDTQYF
TRBV5-1	TRBJ2-5	few	TRBD1	TGCGCCAGCACTACAGGGGGTGAGACCCAGTACTTC	CASTTGGETQYF
TRBV15	TRBJ1-1	.	.	TGTGCCACCAGCAGGGGACACATGAACACTGAAGCTTTCTTT	CATSRGHMNTEAFF
TRBV4-1	TRBJ1-1	few	TRBD1	TGCGCCAGCAGCCAGACAGGGAGGGCTGAAGCTTTCTTT	CASSQTGRAEAFF
TRBV28	TRBJ2-3	few	.	TGTGCCAGCAGTTTTGTAGCGACACGGCCGCAAGATACGCAGTATTTT	CASSFVATRPQDTQYF
TRBV27	TRBJ2-1	few	TRBD2	TGTGCCAGCAGTTTGATGGGAGGGCCTAAAAATGAGCAGTTCTTC	CASSLMGGPKNEQFF
TRBV12-3/TRBV12-4	TRBJ2-7	.	.	TGTGCCAGCACTCTCGGGACTCCTAACGGGGAGCAGTACTTC	CASTLGTPNGEQYF
TRBV20-1	TRBJ2-5	.	.	TGCAGTGCTAGAGGGCCGGGACTCGTGTACCAAGAGACCCAGTACTTC	CSARGPGLVYQETQYF
TRBV29-1	TRBJ1-4	few	TRBD1	TGCAGCGTTGTGGTCCCCCCGGGACAGGGAGGCAGGGAAGGTGAAAAACTGTTTTTT	CSVVVPPGQGGREGEKLFF
TRBV25-1	TRBJ2-7	many	.	TGTGCCAGCAGTGACCTCCCAGGGAGGTCCTACGAGCAGTACTTC	CASSDLPGRSYEQYF
TRBV6-5	TRBJ1-2	few	.	TGTGCCAGCAGTCCTATTCGACAGGCCTACTATGGCTACACCTTC	CASSPIRQAYYGYTF
TRBV24-1	TRBJ2-1	many	TRBD2	TGTGCCACCAGTCGGAGCGGGGGATACAATGAGCAGTTCTTC	CATSRSGGYNEQFF
TRBV20-1	TRBJ2-3	.	.	TGCAGTGCTAGATCGTCGACTACCGGCACAGATACGCAGTATTTT	CSARSSTTGTDTQYF
TRBV25-1	TRBJ1-4	few	.	TGTGCCAGCAGTGAATCAGGGAGAGGGGAAAAACTGTTTTTT	CASSESGRGEKLFF
TRBV28	TRBJ2-7	few	TRBD1	TGTGCCAGCAATACGGGACAGACCTACGAGCAGTACTTC	CASNTGQTYEQYF
TRBV29-1	TRBJ1-2	few	TRBD1	TGCAGCGTTCACAGGGGGCATGGCTACACCTTC	CSVHRGHGYTF
TRBV20-1	TRBJ2-4	.	.	TGCAGTGCTAGAGGCGAGCAACTAGCCAAAAACATTCAGTACTTC	CSARGEQLAKNIQYF
TRBV7-9	TRBJ1-2	.	.	TGTGCCAGCAGTCTCACTCGGGTGCGTGGTTACACCTTC	CASSLTRVRGYTF
TRBV5-1	TRBJ1-1	few	TRBD1	TGCGCCAGCAGCTGGAGACAGGGAGTGAGGACTGAAGCTTTCTTT	CASSWRQGVRTEAFF
TRBV20-1	TRBJ2-3	.	.	TGCAGTGCTAGACCCTTAAAAGGGGCACTCACAGATACGCAGTATTTT	CSARPLKGALTDTQYF
TRBV20-1	TRBJ2-1	.	.	TGCAGTGCTAGAGATTGGGGCGGAGAGCACGAGCAGTTCTTC	CSARDWGGEHEQFF
TRBV11-2	TRBJ2-1	few	TRBD2	TGTGCCAGCAGCTATTACGAGCGGGGGGGCCGGACCTACAATGAGCAGTTCTTC	CASSYYERGGRTYNEQFF
TRBV24-1	TRBJ2-3	few	.	TGTGCCACCAGTGAGTGGCAGACAGATACGCAGTATTTT	CATSEWQTDTQYF
TRBV20-1	TRBJ1-6	.	TRBD1	TGCAGTGCTAGCTCGGGACAGGGAGGATCACCCCTCCACTTT	CSASSGQGGSPLHF
TRBV28	TRBJ2-1	.	.	TGTGCCAGCAGTTTATTCGGGGGCAATGAGCAGTTCTTC	CASSLFGGNEQFF
TRBV7-9	TRBJ2-5	.	.	TGTGCCAGCGCTTACTTGGCCTACAATGAGCAGTACTTC	CASAYLAYNEQYF
TRBV6-2/TRBV6-3	TRBJ2-3	few	TRBD2	TGTGCCAGCAGTTTCCTGACTAGCGGGAGGGCCGATAGCACAGATACGCAGTATTTT	CASSFLTSGRADSTDTQYF
TRBV6-5	TRBJ2-1	.	TRBD2	TGTGCCAGCAGCCCGACTAGCGGGAGGCCGAGGGAGCAGTTCTTC	CASSPTSGRPREQFF
TRBV18	TRBJ2-7	.	.	TGTGCCAGCTCACCATTGGGCAGGTCCGACGAGCAGTACTTC	CASSPLGRSDEQYF
TRBV20-1	TRBJ2-1	.	TRBD2	TGCAGTGCTAGAGATGGCACTAGCGGGGTGCGAGAGCAGTTCTTC	CSARDGTSGVREQFF
TRBV28	TRBJ1-5	.	TRBD1	TGTGCCGCCCGGGACAGAAAGCTGGATAGCAATCAGCCCCAGCATTTT	CAARDRKLDSNQPQHF
TRBV10-3	TRBJ2-5	many	TRBD2	TGTGCCATCAGTGGGACTAGCCTCCAAGAGACCCAGTACTTC	CAISGTSLQETQYF
TRBV10-3	TRBJ1-1	.	.	TGTGCCATCAGTGAGTCGAGGGGTTTCGGAATGGACACTGAAGCTTTCTTT	CAISESRGFGMDTEAFF